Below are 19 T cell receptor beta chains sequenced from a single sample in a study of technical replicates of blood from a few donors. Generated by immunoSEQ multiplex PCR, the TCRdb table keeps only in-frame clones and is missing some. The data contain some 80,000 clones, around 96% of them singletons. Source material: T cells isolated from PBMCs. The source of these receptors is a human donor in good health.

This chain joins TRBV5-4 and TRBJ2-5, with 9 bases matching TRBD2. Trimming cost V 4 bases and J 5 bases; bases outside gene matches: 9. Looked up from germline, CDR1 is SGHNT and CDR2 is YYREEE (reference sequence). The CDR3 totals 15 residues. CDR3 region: CASSPAGREGETQYF. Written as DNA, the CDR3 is TGTGCCAGCAGCCCGGCCGGGCGGGAGGGGGAGACCCAGTACTTC.

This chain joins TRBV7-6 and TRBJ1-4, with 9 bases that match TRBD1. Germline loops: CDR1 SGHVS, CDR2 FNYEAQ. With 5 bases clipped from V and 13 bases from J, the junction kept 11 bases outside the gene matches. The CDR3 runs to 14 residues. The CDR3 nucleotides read TGTGCCAGCAGCATGGACGGGACAGGGAAGAGACTGTTTTTT. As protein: CASSMDGTGKRLFF.

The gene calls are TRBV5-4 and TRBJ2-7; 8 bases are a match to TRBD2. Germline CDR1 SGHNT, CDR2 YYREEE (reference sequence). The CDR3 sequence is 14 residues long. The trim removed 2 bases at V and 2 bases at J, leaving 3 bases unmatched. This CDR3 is CASSFLGRAYEQYF. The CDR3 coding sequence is TGTGCCAGCAGCTTTCTCGGGAGGGCCTACGAGCAGTACTTC. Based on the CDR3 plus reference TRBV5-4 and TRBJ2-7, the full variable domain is ETGVTQSPTHLIKTRGQQVTLRCSSQSGHNTVSWYQQALGQGPQFIFQYYREEENGRGNFPPRFSGLQFPNYSSELNVNALELDDSALYLCASSFLGRAYEQYFGPGTRLTVT.

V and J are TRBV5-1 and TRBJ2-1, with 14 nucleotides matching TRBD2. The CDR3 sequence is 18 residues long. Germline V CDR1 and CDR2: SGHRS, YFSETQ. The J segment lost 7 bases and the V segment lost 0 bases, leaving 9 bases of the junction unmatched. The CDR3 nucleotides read TGCGCCAGCAGCTTGGTTATGGGGACTAGCGGGAGAATAAATGAGCAGTTCTTC. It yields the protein CASSLVMGTSGRINEQFF.

CDR3 nucleotides: TGTGCCAGCAGCTTAGTGACTAGCACCGGGGAGCTGTTTTTT. This encodes CASSLVTSTGELFF. The chain is built from TRBV11-2 and TRBJ2-2; TRBD2 might be the D (6 bases). CDR1 is SGHAT, CDR2 FQNNGV, per germline. Trimming shortened V by 1 base and J by 4 bases, and 7 bases separated the two germline ends. The CDR3 consists of 14 residues.

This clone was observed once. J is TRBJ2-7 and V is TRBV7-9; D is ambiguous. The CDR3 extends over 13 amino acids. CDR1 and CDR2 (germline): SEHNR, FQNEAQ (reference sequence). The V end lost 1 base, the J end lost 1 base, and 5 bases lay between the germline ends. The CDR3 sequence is CASSLELSYEQYF. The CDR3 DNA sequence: TGTGCCAGCAGCTTAGAACTGTCCTACGAGCAGTACTTC.

The CDR3, as DNA: TGTGCCAGCAGTTTCGGGACTAGCGGGGAACTTTACGAGCAGTACTTC. Residues: CASSFGTSGELYEQYF. The genes are TRBV27 and TRBJ2-7; 13 nucleotides agree with TRBD2. CDR3 length equals 16 residues. Germline V CDR1 and CDR2: MNHEY, SMNVEV (reference sequence). Germline trimming cut 3 bases from V and 4 bases from J; bases unmatched to any gene: 6.

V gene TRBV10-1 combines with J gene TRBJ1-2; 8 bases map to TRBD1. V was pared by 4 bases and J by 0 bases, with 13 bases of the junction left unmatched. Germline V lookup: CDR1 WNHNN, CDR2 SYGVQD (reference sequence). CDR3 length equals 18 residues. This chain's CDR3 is CASSGTGHDRIPNYGYTF. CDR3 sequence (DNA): TGCGCCAGCAGTGGGACAGGGCACGATCGGATACCTAACTATGGCTACACCTTC.

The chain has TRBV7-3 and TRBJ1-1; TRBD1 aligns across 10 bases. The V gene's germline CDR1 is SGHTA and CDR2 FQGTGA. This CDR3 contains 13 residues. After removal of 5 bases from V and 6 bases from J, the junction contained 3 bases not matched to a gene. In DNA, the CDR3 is TGTGCCAGCAGCGACGGACAGGGGGCTGAAGCTTTCTTT. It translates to CASSDGQGAEAFF.

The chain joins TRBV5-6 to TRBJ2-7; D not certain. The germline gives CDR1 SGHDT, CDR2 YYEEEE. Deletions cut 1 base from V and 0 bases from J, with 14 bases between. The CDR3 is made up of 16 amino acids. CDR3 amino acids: CASSLLDVSASYEQYF. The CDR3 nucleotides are TGTGCCAGCAGCTTGCTAGACGTTTCAGCCTCCTACGAGCAGTACTTC.

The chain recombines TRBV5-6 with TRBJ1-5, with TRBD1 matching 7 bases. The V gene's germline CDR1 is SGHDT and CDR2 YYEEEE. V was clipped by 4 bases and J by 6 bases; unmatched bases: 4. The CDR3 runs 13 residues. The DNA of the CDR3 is TGTGCCAGCAGCCGAGACAGGGCTCAGCCCCAGCATTTT. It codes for CASSRDRAQPQHF.

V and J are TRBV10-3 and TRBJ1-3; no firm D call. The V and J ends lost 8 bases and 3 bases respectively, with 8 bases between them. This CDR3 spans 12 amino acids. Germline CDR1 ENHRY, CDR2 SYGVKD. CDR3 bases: TGTGCCATCCACCTAGGTGGAAACACCATATATTTT. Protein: CAIHLGGNTIYF.

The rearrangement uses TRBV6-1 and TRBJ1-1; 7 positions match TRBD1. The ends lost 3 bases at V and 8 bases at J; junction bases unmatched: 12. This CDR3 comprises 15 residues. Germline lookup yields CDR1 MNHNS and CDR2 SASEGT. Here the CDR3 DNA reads TGTGCCAGCAGTGACCCCCGTGACAGGGAAAAAGAAGCTTTCTTT. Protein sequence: CASSDPRDREKEAFF.

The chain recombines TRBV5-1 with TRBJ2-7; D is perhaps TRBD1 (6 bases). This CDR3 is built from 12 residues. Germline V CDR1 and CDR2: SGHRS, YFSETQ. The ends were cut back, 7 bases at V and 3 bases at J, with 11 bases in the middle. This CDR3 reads CASGPGDYEQYF. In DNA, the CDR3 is TGCGCCAGCGGCCCAGGGGACTACGAGCAGTACTTC. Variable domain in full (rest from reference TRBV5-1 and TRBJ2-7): KAGVTQTPRYLIKTRGQQVTLSCSPISGHRSVSWYQQTPGQGLQFLFEYFSETQRNKGNFPGRFSGRQFSNSRSEMNVSTLELGDSALYLCASGPGDYEQYFGPGTRLTVT.

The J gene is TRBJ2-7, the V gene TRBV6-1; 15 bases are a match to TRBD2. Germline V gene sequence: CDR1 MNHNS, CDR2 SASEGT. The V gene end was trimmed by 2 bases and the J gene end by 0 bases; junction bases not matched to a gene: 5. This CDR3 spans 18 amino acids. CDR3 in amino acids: CASSETGTSGGLSYEQYF. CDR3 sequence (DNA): TGTGCCAGCAGTGAAACCGGGACTAGCGGGGGGCTCTCCTACGAGCAGTACTTC.

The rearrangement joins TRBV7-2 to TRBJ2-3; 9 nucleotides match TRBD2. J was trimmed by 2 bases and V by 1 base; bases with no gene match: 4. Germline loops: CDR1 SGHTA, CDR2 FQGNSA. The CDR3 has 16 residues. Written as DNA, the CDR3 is TGTGCCAGCAGCTTAGTTAGCGGGAGATCCACAGATACGCAGTATTTT. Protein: CASSLVSGRSTDTQYF.

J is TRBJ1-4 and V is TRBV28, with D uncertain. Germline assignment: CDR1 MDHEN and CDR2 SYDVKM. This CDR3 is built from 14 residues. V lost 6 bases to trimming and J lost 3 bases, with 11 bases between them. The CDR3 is CASSLGPANEKLFF. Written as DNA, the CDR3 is TGTGCCAGCAGCTTAGGGCCCGCTAATGAAAAACTGTTTTTT. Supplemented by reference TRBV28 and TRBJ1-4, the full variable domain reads DVKVTQSSRYLVKRTGEKVFLECVQDMDHENMFWYRQDPGLGLRLIYFSYDVKMKEKGDIPEGYSVSREKKERFSLILESASTNQTSMYLCASSLGPANEKLFFGSGTQLSVL.

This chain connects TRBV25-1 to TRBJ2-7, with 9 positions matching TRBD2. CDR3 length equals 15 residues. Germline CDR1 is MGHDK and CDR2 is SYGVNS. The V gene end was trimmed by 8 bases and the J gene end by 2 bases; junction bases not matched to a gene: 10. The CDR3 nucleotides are TGTGCCAGCGGGAGAACGACTAGCGGAACCTACGAGCAGTACTTC. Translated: CASGRTTSGTYEQYF.

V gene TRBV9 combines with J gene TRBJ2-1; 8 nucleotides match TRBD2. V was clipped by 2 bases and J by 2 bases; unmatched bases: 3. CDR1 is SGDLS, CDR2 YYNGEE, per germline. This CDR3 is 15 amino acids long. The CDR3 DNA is TGTGCCAGCAGCGTGAGCGGGAGCCCCTACAATGAGCAGTTCTTC. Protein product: CASSVSGSPYNEQFF. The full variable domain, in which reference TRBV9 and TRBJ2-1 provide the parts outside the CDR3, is DSGVTQTPKHLITATGQRVTLRCSPRSGDLSVYWYQQSLDQGLQFLIQYYNGEERAKGNILERFSAQQFPDLHSELNLSSLELGDSALYFCASSVSGSPYNEQFFGPGTRLTVL.